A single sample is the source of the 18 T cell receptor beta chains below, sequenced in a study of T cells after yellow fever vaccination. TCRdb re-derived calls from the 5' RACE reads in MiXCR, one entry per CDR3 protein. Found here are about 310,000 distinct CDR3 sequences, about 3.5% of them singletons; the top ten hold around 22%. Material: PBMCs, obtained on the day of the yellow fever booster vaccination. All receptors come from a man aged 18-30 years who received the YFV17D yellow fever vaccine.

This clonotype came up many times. CDR3 amino acids: CASSYGGSNTGELFF. The CDR3 DNA reads as TGTGCCAGCAGTTACGGGGGGTCGAACACCGGGGAGCTGTTTTTT. The J gene is TRBJ2-2, the V gene TRBV27, with TRBD2 matching 7 bases. This CDR3 region has 15 residues. The junction had 2 bases not matched to a gene; V was cut back by 4 bases and J by 0 bases. Looked up from germline, CDR1 is MNHEY and CDR2 is SMNVEV (reference sequence).

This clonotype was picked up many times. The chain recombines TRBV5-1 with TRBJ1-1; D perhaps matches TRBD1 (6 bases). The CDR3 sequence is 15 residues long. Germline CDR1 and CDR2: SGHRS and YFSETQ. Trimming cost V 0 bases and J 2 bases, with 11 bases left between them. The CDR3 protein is CASSLAGGPNTEAFF. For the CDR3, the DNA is TGCGCCAGCAGCTTGGCCGGGGGCCCTAACACTGAAGCTTTCTTT.

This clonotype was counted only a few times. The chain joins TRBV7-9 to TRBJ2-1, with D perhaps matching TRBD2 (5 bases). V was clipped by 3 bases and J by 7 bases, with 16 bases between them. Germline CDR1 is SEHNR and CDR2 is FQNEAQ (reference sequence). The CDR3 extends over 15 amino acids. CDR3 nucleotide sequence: TGTGCCAGCAGCTTGCCGGGGTTAAGGATGAATGAGCAGTTCTTC. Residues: CASSLPGLRMNEQFF. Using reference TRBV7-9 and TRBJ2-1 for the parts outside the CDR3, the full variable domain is DTGVSQNPRHKITKRGQNVTFRCDPISEHNRLYWYRQTLGQGPEFLTYFQNEAQLEKSRLLSDRFSAERPKGSFSTLEIQRTEQGDSAMYLCASSLPGLRMNEQFFGPGTRLTVL.

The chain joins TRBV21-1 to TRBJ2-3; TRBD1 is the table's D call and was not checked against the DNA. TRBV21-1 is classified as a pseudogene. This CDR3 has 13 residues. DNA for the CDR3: TGTGCCAGCAGCGAGCCCAGGGAAGATACGCAGTATTTT. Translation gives CASSEPREDTQYF.

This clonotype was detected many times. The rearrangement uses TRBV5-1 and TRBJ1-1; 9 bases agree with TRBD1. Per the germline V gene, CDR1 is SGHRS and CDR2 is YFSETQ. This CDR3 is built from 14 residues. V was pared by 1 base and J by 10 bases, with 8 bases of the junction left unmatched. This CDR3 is CASSLRTGDDRAFF. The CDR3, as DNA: TGCGCCAGCAGCTTGAGGACAGGGGACGATCGAGCTTTCTTT.

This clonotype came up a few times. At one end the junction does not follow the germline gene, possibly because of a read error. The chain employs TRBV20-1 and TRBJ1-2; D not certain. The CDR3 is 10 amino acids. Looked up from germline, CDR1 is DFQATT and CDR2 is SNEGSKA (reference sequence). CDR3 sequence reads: CSARDKRRSF. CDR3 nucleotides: TGCAGTGCTAGAGATAAGCGCAGGAGCTTC.

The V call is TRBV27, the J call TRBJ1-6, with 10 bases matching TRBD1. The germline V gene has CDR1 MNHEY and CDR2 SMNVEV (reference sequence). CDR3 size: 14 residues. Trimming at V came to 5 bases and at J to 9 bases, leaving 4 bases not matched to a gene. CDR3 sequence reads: CASSRQGARSPLHF. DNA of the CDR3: TGTGCCAGCAGTAGACAGGGGGCTCGTTCACCCCTCCACTTT.

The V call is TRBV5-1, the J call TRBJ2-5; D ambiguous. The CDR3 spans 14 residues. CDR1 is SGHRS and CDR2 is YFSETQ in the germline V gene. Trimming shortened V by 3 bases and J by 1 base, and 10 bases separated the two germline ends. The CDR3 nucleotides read TGCGCCAGCAGCTCTTTGACCGGCCAAGAGACCCAGTACTTC. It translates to CASSSLTGQETQYF.

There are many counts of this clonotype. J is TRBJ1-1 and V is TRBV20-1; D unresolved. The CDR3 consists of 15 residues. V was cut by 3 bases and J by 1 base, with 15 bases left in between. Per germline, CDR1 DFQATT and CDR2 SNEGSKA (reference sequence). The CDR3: CSASLPMRTNTEAFF. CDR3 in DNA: TGCAGTGCTAGCCTCCCGATGAGGACGAACACTGAAGCTTTCTTT.

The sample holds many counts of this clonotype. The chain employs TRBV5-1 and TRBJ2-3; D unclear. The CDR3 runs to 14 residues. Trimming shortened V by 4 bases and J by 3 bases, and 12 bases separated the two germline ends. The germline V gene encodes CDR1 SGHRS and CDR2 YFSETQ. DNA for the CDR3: TGCGCCAGCAGCCTACCCGAGCTTACAGATACGCAGTATTTT. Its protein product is CASSLPELTDTQYF.

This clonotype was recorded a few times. CDR3 region: CASKEGSDTQYF. The DNA of the CDR3 is TGTGCCAGCAAGGAAGGATCAGATACGCAGTATTTT. The V call is TRBV6-5, the J call TRBJ2-3; D gene uncertain. CDR3 size: 12 residues. Germline V gene data show CDR1 as MNHEY and CDR2 as SVGAGI. Trimming took off 7 bases at V and 4 bases at J, with 9 bases between the two ends.

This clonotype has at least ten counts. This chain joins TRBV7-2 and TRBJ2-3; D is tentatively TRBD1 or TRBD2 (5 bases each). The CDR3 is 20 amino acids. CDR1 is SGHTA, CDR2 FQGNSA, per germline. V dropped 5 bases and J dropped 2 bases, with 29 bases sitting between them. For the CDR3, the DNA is TGTGCCAGCAGCCTCTACTTTGGACGGGACCGGCCCCGCGCCACAGATACGCAGTATTTT. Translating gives CASSLYFGRDRPRATDTQYF. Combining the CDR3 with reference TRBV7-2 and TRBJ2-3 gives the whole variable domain GAGVSQSPSNKVTEKGKDVELRCDPISGHTALYWYRQSLGQGLEFLIYFQGNSAPDKSGLPSDRFSAERTGGSVSTLTIQRTQQEDSAVYLCASSLYFGRDRPRATDTQYFGPGTRLTVL.

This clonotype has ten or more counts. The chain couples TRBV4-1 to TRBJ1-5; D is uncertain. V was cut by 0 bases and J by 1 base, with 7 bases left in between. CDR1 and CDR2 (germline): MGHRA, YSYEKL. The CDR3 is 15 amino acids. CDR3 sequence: CASSQDGLSNQPQHF. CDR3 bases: TGCGCCAGCAGCCAAGATGGTTTGAGCAATCAGCCCCAGCATTTT.

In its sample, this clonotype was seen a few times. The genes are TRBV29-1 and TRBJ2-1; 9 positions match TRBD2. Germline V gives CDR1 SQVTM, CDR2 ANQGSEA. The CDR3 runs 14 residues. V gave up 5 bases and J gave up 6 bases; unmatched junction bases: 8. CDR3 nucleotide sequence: TGCAGCGTTCAAGCCCTAGCGGGACCCAATGAGCAGTTCTTC. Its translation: CSVQALAGPNEQFF.

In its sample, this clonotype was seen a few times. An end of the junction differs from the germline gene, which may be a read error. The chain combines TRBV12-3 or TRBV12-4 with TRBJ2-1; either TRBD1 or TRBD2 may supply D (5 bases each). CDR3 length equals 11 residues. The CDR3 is CASSPSRVRVF. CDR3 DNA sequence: TGTGCCAGCAGTCCATCCAGGGTGAGGGTCTTC.

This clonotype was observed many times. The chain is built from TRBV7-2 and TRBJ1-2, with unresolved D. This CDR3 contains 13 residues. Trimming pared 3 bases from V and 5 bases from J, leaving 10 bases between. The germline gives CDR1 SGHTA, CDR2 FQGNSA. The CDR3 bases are TGTGCCAGCAGCTTGGGGAGCTTGTATGGCTACACCTTC. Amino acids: CASSLGSLYGYTF.

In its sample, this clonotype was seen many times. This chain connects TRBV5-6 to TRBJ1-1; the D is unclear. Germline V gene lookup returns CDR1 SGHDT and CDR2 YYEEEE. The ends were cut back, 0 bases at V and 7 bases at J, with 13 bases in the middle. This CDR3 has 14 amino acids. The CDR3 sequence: CASSLVHSPIEAFF. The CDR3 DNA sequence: TGTGCCAGCAGCTTGGTTCACAGCCCTATTGAAGCTTTCTTT. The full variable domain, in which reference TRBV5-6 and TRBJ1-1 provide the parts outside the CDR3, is DAGVTQSPTHLIKTRGQQVTLRCSPKSGHDTVSWYQQALGQGPQFIFQYYEEEERQRGNFPDRFSGHQFPNYSSELNVNALLLGDSALYLCASSLVHSPIEAFFGQGTRLTVV.

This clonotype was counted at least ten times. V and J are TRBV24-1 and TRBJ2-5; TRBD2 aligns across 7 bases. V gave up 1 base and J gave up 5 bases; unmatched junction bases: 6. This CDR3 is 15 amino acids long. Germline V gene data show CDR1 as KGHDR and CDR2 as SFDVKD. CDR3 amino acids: CATSDFLAGVETQYF. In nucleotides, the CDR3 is TGTGCCACCAGTGATTTCCTGGCGGGGGTGGAGACCCAGTACTTC.